This TCR beta chain was captured by sequencing in a study of blood T cell repertoires in COVID-19. Clinical history as reported by participants underpinned cohort assignment. The germline V gene has CDR1 MNHEY and CDR2 SVGAGI. Trimming at V came to 5 bases and at J to 2 bases, leaving 4 bases not matched to a gene. The CDR3 covers 15 residues. This clone has only a few counts. Only in-frame clones appear in the TCRdb table, and some are missing; sequencing was by immunoSEQ multiplex PCR. The sample holds fewer than 350,000 clones; around 90% are singletons and the top ten take 1.5% to 2%. The sequenced sample was PBMCs or T cells enriched from blood (not recorded which). The sequence was collected from a woman aged 40 to 50 who had recovered from COVID-19. The genes are TRBV6-5 and TRBJ1-5, with TRBD1 identical over 9 bases. In nucleotides, the CDR3 is TGTGCCAGCAGTCCACAGGGGGCGGGCAATCAGCCCCAGCATTTT. Its translation is CASSPQGAGNQPQHF.